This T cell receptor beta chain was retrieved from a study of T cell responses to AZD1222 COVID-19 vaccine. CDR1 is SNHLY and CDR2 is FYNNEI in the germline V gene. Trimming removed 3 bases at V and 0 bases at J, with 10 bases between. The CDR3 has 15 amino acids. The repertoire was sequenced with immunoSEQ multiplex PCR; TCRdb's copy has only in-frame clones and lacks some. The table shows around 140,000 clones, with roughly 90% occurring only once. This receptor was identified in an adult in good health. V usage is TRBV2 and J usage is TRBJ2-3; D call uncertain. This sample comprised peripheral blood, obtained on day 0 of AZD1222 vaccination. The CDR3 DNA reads TGTGCCAGCAGTGACTGGAAAACTAGCACAGATACGCAGTATTTT. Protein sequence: CASSDWKTSTDTQYF.